These 18 T cell receptor beta chains came from one sample sequenced in a study of OX40 agonist ivuxolimab in advanced cancers. Clones were read by immunoSEQ multiplex PCR, and TCRdb kept only the in-frame ones, dropping some. The sample shows around 100,000 clones, around nine tenths of them seen only once. The material sequenced was CD4+ or CD8+ T cells sorted from blood, taken in a trial of the OX40 agonist ivuxolimab. These receptors all stem from an adult with an advanced solid tumor such as melanoma, head and neck, liver or kidney cancer.

The gene calls are TRBV7-9 and TRBJ1-5; D is perhaps TRBD1 (6 bases). CDR3 length: 18 amino acids. The V and J ends lost 5 bases and 5 bases respectively, with 25 bases between them. Germline V gives CDR1 SEHNR, CDR2 FQNEAQ (reference sequence). The chain's CDR3 is CASSAHGGGIRGHQPQHF. In DNA, the CDR3 is TGTGCCAGCAGCGCCCACGGTGGCGGGATCAGGGGACATCAGCCCCAGCATTTT.

The chain is built from TRBV30 and TRBJ1-4; TRBD1 matches at 8 bases. The V gene end was trimmed by 1 base and the J gene end by 4 bases; junction bases not matched to a gene: 5. The CDR3 totals 15 residues. CDR1 and CDR2 (germline): GTSNPN, SVGIG (reference sequence). This CDR3 reads CAWSAGQGLNEKLFF. CDR3 DNA sequence: TGTGCCTGGAGTGCCGGACAGGGCCTTAATGAAAAACTGTTTTTT. The full variable domain, completed using reference TRBV30 and TRBJ1-4, is SQTIHQWPATLVQPVGSPLSLECTVEGTSNPNLYWYRQAAGRGLQLLFYSVGIGQISSEVPQNLSASRPQDRQFILSSKKLLLSDSGFYLCAWSAGQGLNEKLFFGSGTQLSVL.

V gene TRBV28 combines with J gene TRBJ1-1; a weak D match, TRBD1 (5 bases). The CDR3 has 14 residues. From germline, CDR1 is MDHEN and CDR2 SYDVKM. V was clipped by 1 base and J by 11 bases, with 17 bases between them. The CDR3 nucleotides read TGTGCCAGCAGTTTATATTACGTCCAGGGCGCCGCTTTCTTT. It codes for CASSLYYVQGAAFF.

The V gene is TRBV6-5, the J gene TRBJ2-7; possibly TRBD1 or TRBD2 for D (5 bases each). Germline CDR1 reads MNHEY; CDR2 reads SVGAGI. The CDR3 covers 11 residues. Between the trimmed V and J ends, which lost 11 bases and 7 bases, there was a span of 15 bases. CDR3 region: CAARGDSEQYF. The CDR3 DNA sequence: TGTGCCGCAAGAGGGGATTCGGAGCAGTACTTC.

This clone was seen more than once but under ten times. The chain is built from TRBV20-1 and TRBJ1-1; the D is unclear. Trimming shortened V by 7 bases and J by 12 bases, and 18 bases separated the two germline ends. CDR1 DFQATT and CDR2 SNEGSKA come from the germline V gene (reference sequence). The CDR3 has 11 amino acids. For the CDR3, the DNA is TGCAGTGTTAGGCCAACGTCTGTATCTTTCTTT. The encoded protein is CSVRPTSVSFF.

V usage is TRBV29-1 and J usage is TRBJ2-2, with a possible D match to TRBD2 (5 bases). The CDR3 spans 12 residues. Germline V gene sequence: CDR1 SQVTM, CDR2 ANQGSEA. Trimming left V 3 bases short and J 6 bases short, with 8 bases between. This chain's CDR3 is CSVDERSGELFF. The CDR3 nucleotides are TGCAGCGTTGACGAGCGGTCCGGGGAGCTGTTTTTT.

This chain connects TRBV5-1 to TRBJ2-2; 12 bases fit TRBD2. Trimming removed 4 bases from V and 0 bases from J; junction bases left unmatched: 13. The germline V gene has CDR1 SGHRS and CDR2 YFSETQ. This CDR3 has 20 amino acids. The CDR3 nucleotides read TGCGCCAGCAGCCCACGCCCGACTAGCGGGAGCCCAGCGAACACCGGGGAGCTGTTTTTT. It yields the protein CASSPRPTSGSPANTGELFF. Full variable domain (rest looked up from reference TRBV5-1 and TRBJ2-2): KAGVTQTPRYLIKTRGQQVTLSCSPISGHRSVSWYQQTPGQGLQFLFEYFSETQRNKGNFPGRFSGRQFSNSRSEMNVSTLELGDSALYLCASSPRPTSGSPANTGELFFGEGSRLTVL.

The CDR3, as DNA: TGCGCCAGCAGAAATGAGCGGGGGGGACTTTGGGAGCAGTTCTTC. This gives the protein CASRNERGGLWEQFF. The chain links TRBV4-1 to TRBJ2-1, with 10 bases fitting TRBD2. V was clipped by 6 bases and J by 10 bases; unmatched bases: 12. There are 15 residues in the CDR3. Germline V gives CDR1 MGHRA, CDR2 YSYEKL.

This chain connects TRBV18 to TRBJ1-5, with TRBD1 as a possible D gene (6 bases). CDR1 is KGHSH, CDR2 LQKENI, per germline. Trimming shortened V by 1 base and J by 4 bases, and 11 bases separated the two germline ends. This CDR3 is built from 15 residues. The CDR3 loop is CASSPQGGGNQPQHF. As DNA, the CDR3 is TGTGCCAGCTCACCACAGGGAGGGGGGAATCAGCCCCAGCATTTT.

This clone was seen a single time. Other DNA sequences in the sample encode the same CDR3. V usage is TRBV7-6 and J usage is TRBJ2-2; 8 positions match TRBD2. The trim removed 6 bases at V and 5 bases at J, leaving 14 bases unmatched. Germline V gives CDR1 SGHVS, CDR2 FNYEAQ. CDR3 length: 17 amino acids. CDR3 DNA sequence: TGTGCCAGCAGATCACGGGGGGGGGCAGGGATTACCGGGGAGCTGTTTTTT. This encodes CASRSRGGAGITGELFF. The full variable domain, with the rest looked up from reference TRBV7-6 and TRBJ2-2, is GAGVSQSPRYKVTKRGQDVALRCDPISGHVSLYWYRQALGQGPEFLTYFNYEAQQDKSGLPNDRFSAERPEGSISTLTIQRTEQRDSAMYRCASRSRGGAGITGELFFGEGSRLTVL.

This clone showed up just a few times. The chain recombines TRBV2 with TRBJ2-1; 9 nucleotides line up with TRBD1. Germline V lookup: CDR1 SNHLY, CDR2 FYNNEI. This CDR3 is 18 amino acids long. The V gene end was trimmed by 4 bases and the J gene end by 2 bases; junction bases not matched to a gene: 12. The CDR3 sequence is CASSGPGTGMTPYNEQFF. Here the CDR3 DNA reads TGTGCCAGCAGTGGTCCCGGGACAGGGATGACGCCCTACAATGAGCAGTTCTTC.

The chain uses TRBV30 and TRBJ1-4; D uncertain. CDR1 GTSNPN and CDR2 SVGIG come from the germline V gene (reference sequence). The CDR3 totals 17 residues. Trimming stripped 0 bases from V and 0 bases from J, with 14 bases between. The DNA for the CDR3 is TGTGCCTGGAGTGTACTTGGCGGATTTGCAACTAATGAAAAACTGTTTTTT. This codes for CAWSVLGGFATNEKLFF.

The V call is TRBV5-3, the J call TRBJ2-7, with D perhaps TRBD2 (7 bases). TRBV5-3 is flagged as an ORF with uncertain function. Between the trimmed V and J ends, which lost 3 bases and 5 bases, there was a span of 21 bases. The CDR3 has 16 amino acids. CDR3 sequence: CARSYRRGLTGNEQYF. CDR3 DNA sequence: TGTGCCAGAAGCTATAGAAGGGGACTAACAGGGAACGAGCAGTACTTC.

The V gene is TRBV30, the J gene TRBJ2-7; D ambiguous. Per germline, CDR1 GTSNPN and CDR2 SVGIG (reference sequence). The V and J ends lost 0 bases and 3 bases respectively, with 9 bases between them. This CDR3 contains 13 residues. CDR3 protein: CAWSVGRSYEQYF. Here the CDR3 DNA reads TGTGCCTGGAGTGTAGGACGGAGCTACGAGCAGTACTTC.

This clone was observed a single time. A junction boundary mismatches the germline segment, possibly from a read error. The chain employs TRBV6-1 and TRBJ1-1, with a possible D match to TRBD1 (5 bases). The CDR3 has 10 residues. Germline CDR1 and CDR2: MNHNS and SASEGT. CDR3 sequence: CASSESGGVF. Written as DNA, the CDR3 is TGTGCCAGCAGTGAATCGGGGGGAGTCTTT.

The V gene is TRBV5-1, the J gene TRBJ2-7; no reliable D call. The CDR3 covers 14 residues. Germline V gene data show CDR1 as SGHRS and CDR2 as YFSETQ. Trimming shortened V by 1 base and J by 3 bases, and 11 bases separated the two germline ends. CDR3 protein: CASSLWGSSYEQYF. For the CDR3, the DNA is TGCGCCAGCAGCTTGTGGGGTAGCAGCTACGAGCAGTACTTC.

This clone was detected only once. V usage is TRBV11-2 and J usage is TRBJ1-1; D is unclear. V was cut by 8 bases and J by 2 bases, with 12 bases left in between. The CDR3 totals 13 residues. Per germline, CDR1 SGHAT and CDR2 FQNNGV. The CDR3 DNA reads as TGTGCCAGCCAAGTGGGCAGCAACACTGAAGCTTTCTTT. Protein product: CASQVGSNTEAFF.

The chain has TRBV5-6 and TRBJ1-2; 9 nucleotides line up with TRBD1. The CDR3 totals 14 residues. With V trimmed by 3 bases and J by 4 bases, 4 bases remained unmatched. Germline V gene sequence: CDR1 SGHDT, CDR2 YYEEEE. The CDR3 region has the DNA TGTGCCAGCAGCTGGACAGGGGATGGCTATGGCTACACCTTC. Its protein product is CASSWTGDGYGYTF. The variable domain in full, completed from reference TRBV5-6 and TRBJ1-2, reads DAGVTQSPTHLIKTRGQQVTLRCSPKSGHDTVSWYQQALGQGPQFIFQYYEEEERQRGNFPDRFSGHQFPNYSSELNVNALLLGDSALYLCASSWTGDGYGYTFGSGTRLTVV.